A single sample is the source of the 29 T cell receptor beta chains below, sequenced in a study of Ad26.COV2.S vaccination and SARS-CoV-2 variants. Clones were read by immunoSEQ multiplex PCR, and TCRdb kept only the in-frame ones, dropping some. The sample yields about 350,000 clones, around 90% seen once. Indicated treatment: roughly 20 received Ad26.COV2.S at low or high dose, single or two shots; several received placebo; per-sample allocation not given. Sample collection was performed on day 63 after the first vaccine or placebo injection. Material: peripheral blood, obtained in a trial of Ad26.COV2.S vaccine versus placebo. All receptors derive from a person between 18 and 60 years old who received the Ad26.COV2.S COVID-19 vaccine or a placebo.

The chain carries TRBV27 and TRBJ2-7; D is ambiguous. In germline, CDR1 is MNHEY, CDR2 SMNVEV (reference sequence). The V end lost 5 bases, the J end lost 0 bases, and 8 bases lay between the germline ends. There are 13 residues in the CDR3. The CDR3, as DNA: TGTGCCAGCAGTGCTCCAGCCTCCTACGAGCAGTACTTC. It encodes CASSAPASYEQYF.

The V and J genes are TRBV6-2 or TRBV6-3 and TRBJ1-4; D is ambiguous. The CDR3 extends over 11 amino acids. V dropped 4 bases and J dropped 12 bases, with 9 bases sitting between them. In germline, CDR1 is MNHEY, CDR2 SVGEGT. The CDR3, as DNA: TGTGCCAGCAGTTTACCGCCCGAACTGTTTTTT. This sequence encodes CASSLPPELFF.

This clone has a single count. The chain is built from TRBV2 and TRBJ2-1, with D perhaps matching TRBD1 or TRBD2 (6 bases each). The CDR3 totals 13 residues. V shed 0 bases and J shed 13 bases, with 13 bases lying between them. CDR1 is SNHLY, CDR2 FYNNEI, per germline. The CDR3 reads CASSEALRGAQFF. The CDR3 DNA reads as TGTGCCAGCAGTGAAGCGCTTAGGGGGGCTCAGTTCTTC.

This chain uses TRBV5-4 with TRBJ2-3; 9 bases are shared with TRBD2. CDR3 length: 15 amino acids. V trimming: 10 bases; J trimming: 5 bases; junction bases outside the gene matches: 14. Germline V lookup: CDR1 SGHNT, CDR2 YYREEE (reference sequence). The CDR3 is CAGQDGGGERDTQYF. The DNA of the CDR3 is TGTGCCGGACAAGATGGCGGGGGGGAAAGAGATACGCAGTATTTT.

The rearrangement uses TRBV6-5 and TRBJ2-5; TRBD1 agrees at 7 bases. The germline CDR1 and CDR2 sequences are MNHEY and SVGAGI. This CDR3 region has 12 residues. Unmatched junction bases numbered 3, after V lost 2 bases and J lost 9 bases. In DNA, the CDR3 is TGTGCCAGCAGTTACCAGGGGGTAGCCCAGTACTTC. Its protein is CASSYQGVAQYF.

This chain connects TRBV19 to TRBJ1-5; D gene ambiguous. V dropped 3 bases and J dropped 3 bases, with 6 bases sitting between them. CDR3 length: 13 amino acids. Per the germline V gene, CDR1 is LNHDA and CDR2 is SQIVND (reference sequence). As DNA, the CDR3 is TGTGCCAGTAGTATTAGGGCCAATCAGCCCCAGCATTTT. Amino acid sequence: CASSIRANQPQHF.

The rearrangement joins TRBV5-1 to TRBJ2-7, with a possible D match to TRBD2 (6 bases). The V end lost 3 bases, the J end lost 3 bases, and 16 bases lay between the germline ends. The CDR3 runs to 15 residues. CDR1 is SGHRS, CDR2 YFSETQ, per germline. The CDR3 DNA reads TGCGCCAGCAGCTCAGGGCGGGTGGGGGGCTACGAGCAGTACTTC. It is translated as CASSSGRVGGYEQYF.

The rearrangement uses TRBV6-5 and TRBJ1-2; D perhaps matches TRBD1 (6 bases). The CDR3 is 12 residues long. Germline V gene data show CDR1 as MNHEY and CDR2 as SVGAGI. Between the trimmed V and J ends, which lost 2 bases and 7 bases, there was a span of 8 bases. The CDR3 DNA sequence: TGTGCCAGCAGTTACGCGGGGGCTGGCTACACCTTC. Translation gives CASSYAGAGYTF.

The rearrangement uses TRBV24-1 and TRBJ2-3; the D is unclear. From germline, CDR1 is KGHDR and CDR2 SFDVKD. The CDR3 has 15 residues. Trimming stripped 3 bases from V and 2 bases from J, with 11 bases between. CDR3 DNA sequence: TGTGCCACCAGTGATACCAGCGCTGCCACAGATACGCAGTATTTT. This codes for CATSDTSAATDTQYF.

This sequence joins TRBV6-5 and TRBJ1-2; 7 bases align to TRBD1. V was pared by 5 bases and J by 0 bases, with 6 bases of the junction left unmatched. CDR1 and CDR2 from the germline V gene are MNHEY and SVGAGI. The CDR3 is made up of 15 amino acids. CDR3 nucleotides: TGTGCCAGCAGTCCGGACAGGTCGTCTAACTATGGCTACACCTTC. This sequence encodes CASSPDRSSNYGYTF.

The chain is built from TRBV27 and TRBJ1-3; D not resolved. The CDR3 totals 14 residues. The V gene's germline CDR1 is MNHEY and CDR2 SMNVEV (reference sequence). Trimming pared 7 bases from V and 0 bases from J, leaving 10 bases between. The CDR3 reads CASKRGNSGNTIYF. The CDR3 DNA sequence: TGTGCCAGCAAACGGGGAAACTCTGGAAACACCATATATTTT.

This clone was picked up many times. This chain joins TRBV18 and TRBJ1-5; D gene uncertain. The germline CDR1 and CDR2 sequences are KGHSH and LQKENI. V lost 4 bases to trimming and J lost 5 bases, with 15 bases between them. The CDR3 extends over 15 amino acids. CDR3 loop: CASSLSHGFDQPQHF. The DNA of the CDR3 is TGTGCCAGCTCACTTTCGCATGGGTTTGATCAGCCCCAGCATTTT.

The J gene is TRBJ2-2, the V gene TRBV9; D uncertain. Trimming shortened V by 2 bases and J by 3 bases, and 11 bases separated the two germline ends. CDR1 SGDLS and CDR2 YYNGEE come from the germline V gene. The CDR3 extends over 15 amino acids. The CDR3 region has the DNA TGTGCCAGCAGCGTGGGCAGGTCAGACACCGGGGAGCTGTTTTTT. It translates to CASSVGRSDTGELFF.

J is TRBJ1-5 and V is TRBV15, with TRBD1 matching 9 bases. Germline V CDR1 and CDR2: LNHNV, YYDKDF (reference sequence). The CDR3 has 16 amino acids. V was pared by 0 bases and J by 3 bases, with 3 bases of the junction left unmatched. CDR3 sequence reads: CATSREGTGHNQPQHF. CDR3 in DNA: TGTGCCACCAGCAGAGAAGGGACAGGGCACAATCAGCCCCAGCATTTT.

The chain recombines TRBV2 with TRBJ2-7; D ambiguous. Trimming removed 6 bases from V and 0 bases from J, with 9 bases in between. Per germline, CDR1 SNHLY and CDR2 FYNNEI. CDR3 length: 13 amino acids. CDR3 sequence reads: CASRPTNSYEQYF. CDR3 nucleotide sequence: TGTGCCAGCAGACCGACCAACTCCTACGAGCAGTACTTC.

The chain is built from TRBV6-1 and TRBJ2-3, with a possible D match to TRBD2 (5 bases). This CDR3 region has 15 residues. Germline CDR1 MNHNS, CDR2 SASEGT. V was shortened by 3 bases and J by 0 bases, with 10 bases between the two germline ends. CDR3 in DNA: TGTGCCAGCAGTGAGTTACGGACTAGCACAGATACGCAGTATTTT. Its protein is CASSELRTSTDTQYF.

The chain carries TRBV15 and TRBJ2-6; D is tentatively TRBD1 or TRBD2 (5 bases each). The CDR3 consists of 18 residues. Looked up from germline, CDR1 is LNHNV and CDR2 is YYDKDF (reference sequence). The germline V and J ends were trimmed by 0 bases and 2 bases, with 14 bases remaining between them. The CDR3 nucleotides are TGTGCCACCAGCAGAGATCCAGTGGGGGTTACTGGGGCCAACGTCCTGACTTTC. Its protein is CATSRDPVGVTGANVLTF.

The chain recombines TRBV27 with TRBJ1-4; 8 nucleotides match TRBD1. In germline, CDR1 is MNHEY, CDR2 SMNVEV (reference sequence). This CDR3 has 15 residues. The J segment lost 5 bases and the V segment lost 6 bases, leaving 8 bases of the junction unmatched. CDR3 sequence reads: CASRRMGQANEKLFF. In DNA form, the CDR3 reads TGTGCCAGCAGACGAATGGGACAGGCAAATGAAAAACTGTTTTTT.

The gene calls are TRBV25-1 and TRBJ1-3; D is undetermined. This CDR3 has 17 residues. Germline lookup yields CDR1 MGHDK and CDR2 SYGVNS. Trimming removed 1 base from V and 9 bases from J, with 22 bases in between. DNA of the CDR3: TGTGCCAGCAGTGAATCGCATGGAGGGTTCGGACTTGGCACCATATATTTT. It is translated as CASSESHGGFGLGTIYF.

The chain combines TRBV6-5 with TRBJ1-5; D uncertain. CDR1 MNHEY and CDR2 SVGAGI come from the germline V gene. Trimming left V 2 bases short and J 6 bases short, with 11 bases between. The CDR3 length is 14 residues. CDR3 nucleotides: TGTGCCAGCAGTTACGGGGTATCGGGTCAGCCCCAGCATTTT. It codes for CASSYGVSGQPQHF.

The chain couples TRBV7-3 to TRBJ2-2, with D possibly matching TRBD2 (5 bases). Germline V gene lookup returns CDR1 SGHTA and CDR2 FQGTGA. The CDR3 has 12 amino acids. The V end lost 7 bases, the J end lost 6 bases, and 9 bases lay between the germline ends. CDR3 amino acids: CASTEEPGELFF. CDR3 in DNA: TGTGCCAGCACGGAGGAACCCGGGGAGCTGTTTTTT. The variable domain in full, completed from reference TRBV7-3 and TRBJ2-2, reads GAGVSQTPSNKVTEKGKYVELRCDPISGHTALYWYRQSLGQGPEFLIYFQGTGAADDSGLPNDRFFAVRPEGSVSTLKIQRTERGDSAVYLCASTEEPGELFFGEGSRLTVL.

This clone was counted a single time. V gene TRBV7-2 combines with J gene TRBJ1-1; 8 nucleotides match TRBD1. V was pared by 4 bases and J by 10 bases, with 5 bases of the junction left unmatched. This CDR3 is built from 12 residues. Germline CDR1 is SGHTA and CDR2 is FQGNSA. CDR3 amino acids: CASSSSQGGAFF. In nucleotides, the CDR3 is TGTGCCAGCAGCTCATCACAGGGGGGAGCTTTCTTT.

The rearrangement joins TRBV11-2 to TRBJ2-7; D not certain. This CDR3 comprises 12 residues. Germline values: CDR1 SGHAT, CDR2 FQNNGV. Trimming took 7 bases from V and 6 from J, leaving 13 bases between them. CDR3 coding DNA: TGTGCCAGCAACGTGGAACCCGGCGAGCAGTACTTC. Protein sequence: CASNVEPGEQYF. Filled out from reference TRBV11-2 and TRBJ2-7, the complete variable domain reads EAGVAQSPRYKIIEKRQSVAFWCNPISGHATLYWYQQILGQGPKLLIQFQNNGVVDDSQLPKDRFSAERLKGVDSTLKIQPAKLEDSAVYLCASNVEPGEQYFGPGTRLTVT.

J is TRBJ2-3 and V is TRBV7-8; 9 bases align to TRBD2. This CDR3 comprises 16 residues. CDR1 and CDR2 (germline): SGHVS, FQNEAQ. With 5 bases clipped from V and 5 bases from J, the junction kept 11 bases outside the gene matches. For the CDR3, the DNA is TGTGCCAGCAGCCCGGAGGGCGGGGGGGCTCGAGATACGCAGTATTTT. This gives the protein CASSPEGGGARDTQYF.

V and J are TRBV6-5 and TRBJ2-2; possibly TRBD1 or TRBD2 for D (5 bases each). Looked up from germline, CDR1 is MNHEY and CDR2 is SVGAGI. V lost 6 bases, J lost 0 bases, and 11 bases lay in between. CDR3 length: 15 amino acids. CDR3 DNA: TGTGCCAGCAGCCCGGGACCGGCGAACACCGGGGAGCTGTTTTTT. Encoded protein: CASSPGPANTGELFF.

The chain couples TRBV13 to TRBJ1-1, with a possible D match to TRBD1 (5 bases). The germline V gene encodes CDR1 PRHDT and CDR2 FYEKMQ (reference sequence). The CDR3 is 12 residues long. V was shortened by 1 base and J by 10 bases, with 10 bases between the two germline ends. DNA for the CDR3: TGTGCCAGCAGCTTAGCCCCTGACAGAGCTTTCTTT. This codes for CASSLAPDRAFF.

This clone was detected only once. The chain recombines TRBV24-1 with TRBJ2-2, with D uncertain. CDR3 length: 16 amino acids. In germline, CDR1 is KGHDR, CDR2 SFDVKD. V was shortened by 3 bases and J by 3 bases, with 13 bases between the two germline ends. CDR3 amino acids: CATSDRPSRDTGELFF. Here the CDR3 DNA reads TGTGCCACCAGTGATAGACCCTCAAGGGACACCGGGGAGCTGTTTTTT.

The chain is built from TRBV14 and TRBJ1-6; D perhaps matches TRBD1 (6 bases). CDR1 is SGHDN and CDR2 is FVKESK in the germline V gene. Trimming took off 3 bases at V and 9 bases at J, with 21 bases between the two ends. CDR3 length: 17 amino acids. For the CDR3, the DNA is TGTGCCAGCAGCCACGTGAGGGGGGAGAGGGTAGTTTCACCCCTCCACTTT. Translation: CASSHVRGERVVSPLHF.

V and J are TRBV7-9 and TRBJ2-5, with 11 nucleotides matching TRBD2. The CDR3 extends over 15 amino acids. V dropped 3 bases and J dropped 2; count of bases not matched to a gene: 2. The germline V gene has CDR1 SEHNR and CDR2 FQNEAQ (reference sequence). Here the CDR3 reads CASSLGLAEQETQYF. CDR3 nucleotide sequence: TGTGCCAGCAGCTTGGGACTAGCGGAACAAGAGACCCAGTACTTC.